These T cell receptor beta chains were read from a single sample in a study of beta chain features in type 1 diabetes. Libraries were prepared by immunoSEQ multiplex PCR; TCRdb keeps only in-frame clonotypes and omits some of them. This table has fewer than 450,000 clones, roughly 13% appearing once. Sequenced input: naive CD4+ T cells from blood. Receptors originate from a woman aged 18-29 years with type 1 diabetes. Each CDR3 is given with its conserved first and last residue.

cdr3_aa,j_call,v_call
CAAGTVKNIQYF,TRBJ2-4,TRBV30
CASSQDSLPTEAFF,TRBJ1-1,TRBV4-3
CASSLSRGNNIQYF,TRBJ2-4,TRBV5-4
CASSHSHAGGTQETQYF,TRBJ2-5,TRBV18
CASTWALAAPGELFF,TRBJ2-2,TRBV6-5
CSASGYNEQFF,TRBJ2-1,TRBV20-1
CASSRPGTSGSYTDTQYF,TRBJ2-3,TRBV7-2
CASSLGGLAVYNEQFF,TRBJ2-1,TRBV5-1
CASSPGHYNEQFF,TRBJ2-1,TRBV9
CASSFRQGNGYTF,TRBJ1-2,TRBV7-2
CASSFGPGGYGYTF,TRBJ1-2,TRBV28
CASNPQGKDTEAFF,TRBJ1-1,TRBV19
CAWKTGTAYEQYF,TRBJ2-7,TRBV30
CASSLFPTGGRTEAFF,TRBJ1-1,TRBV7-2
CASSTTSGQETQYF,TRBJ2-5,TRBV25-1
CAWRLAGGSYNEQFF,TRBJ2-1,TRBV30
CASSVERRGEGYTF,TRBJ1-2,TRBV9
CASVIKGQFDQPQHF,TRBJ1-5,TRBV6-1
CASSQGSADTQYF,TRBJ2-3,TRBV4-1
CASSLVVSSSYEQYF,TRBJ2-7,TRBV5-4
CASSLDGRGTLAGELFF,TRBJ2-2,TRBV5-4
CASSPRAGNLDTQYF,TRBJ2-3,TRBV18
CATSRDRRGGYTF,TRBJ1-2,TRBV15
CASSLVQARNEQFF,TRBJ2-1,TRBV5-4
CASSNIAGAGDTQYF,TRBJ2-3,TRBV7-8
CASSAGQKLYEQYF,TRBJ2-7,TRBV25-1
CASRRTSRLLANYGYTF,TRBJ1-2,TRBV19
CASSPFRRGTDTQYF,TRBJ2-3,TRBV7-8
CASKQGSFPGELFF,TRBJ2-2,TRBV30
CASRSGGSTYNEQFF,TRBJ2-1,TRBV2
CASSLGGTLRETQYF,TRBJ2-5,TRBV7-2
CASSETIGTGLFLEAFF,TRBJ1-1,TRBV27
CASSTYEWGLLSPELFF,TRBJ2-2,TRBV7-2
CASSGTGDPYEQYF,TRBJ2-7,TRBV11-1
CASTGSPTGELFF,TRBJ2-2,TRBV28
CASSTVAGYGYTF,TRBJ1-2,TRBV28
CASTHPGDWSSYNEQFF,TRBJ2-1,TRBV28
CASSQEGGTEAFF,TRBJ1-1,TRBV4-1
CSVSPRLVETQYF,TRBJ2-5,TRBV29-1
CSAKRYGTGVVETQYF,TRBJ2-5,TRBV29-1
CASSYGAGGETQYF,TRBJ2-5,TRBV11-2
CASSTSGTSGSTYEQYF,TRBJ2-7,TRBV5-1
CASSSTGLHNEQFF,TRBJ2-1,TRBV11-3
CASSQEGLARETQYF,TRBJ2-5,TRBV4-3
CASSLGGTSGGPYNEQFF,TRBJ2-1,TRBV5-1
CASSLSMDTQYF,TRBJ2-3,TRBV28
CASWLEGGRGTEAFF,TRBJ1-1,TRBV18
CASREDSDEQYF,TRBJ2-7,TRBV6-6
CASHDRGRTEAFF,TRBJ1-1,TRBV6-5
CATSRDLPGSDTQYF,TRBJ2-3,TRBV15
CASKEGKGYTF,TRBJ1-2,TRBV28